This is a list of T cell receptor beta chains from one sample in a study of shared clonotypes between healthy human individuals. Assay used: immunoSEQ multiplex PCR; TCRdb lists only in-frame clones, some missing. Here the sample spans about 2.1 million clones, 85% to 95% being singletons. Sequencing was done on a sample of naive CD8+ T cells from PBMCs. These TCRs come from a man younger than 30 in good health. Some clones in this sample may be carry-over from other donors' samples. Each CDR3 is given with its conserved first and last residue. A D gene is named only where the DNA matches it firmly. Expanded clones get a size class; other rows say once, few or many, or leave the size out.

CDR3: CASSSRASGPYEQYF
DNA: TGTGCCAGCAGCTCCCGCGCTAGCGGTCCCTACGAGCAGTACTTC
D: TRBD2
size: -
length: 15
V: TRBV13
J: TRBJ2-7

CDR3: CASSQDRLTNEQFF
DNA: TGCGCCAGCAGCCAAGACCGACTAACCAATGAGCAGTTCTTC
D: -
size: -
length: 14
V: TRBV4-3
J: TRBJ2-1

CDR3: CASSFGLRGTEAFF
DNA: TGTGCCAGCAGTTTCGGACTCCGAGGGACTGAAGCTTTCTTT
D: -
size: -
length: 14
V: TRBV28
J: TRBJ1-1

CDR3: CASSNLGGDHRGVTYEQYF
DNA: TGTGCCAGCAGCAATTTGGGTGGGGACCACAGGGGAGTAACCTACGAGCAGTACTTC
D: TRBD1
size: -
length: 19
V: TRBV5-6
J: TRBJ2-7

CDR3: CASTPRGVQDYEQYF
DNA: TGTGCCAGCACCCCGAGGGGGGTTCAGGACTACGAGCAGTACTTC
D: -
size: -
length: 15
V: TRBV6-1
J: TRBJ2-7

CDR3: CASSIQGASYEQYF
DNA: TGTGCCAGTAGTATACAGGGGGCTTCCTACGAGCAGTACTTC
D: TRBD1
size: -
length: 14
V: TRBV19
J: TRBJ2-7

CDR3: CASSYPPNEQFF
DNA: TGTGCCAGCAGTTACCCCCCGAATGAGCAGTTCTTC
D: -
size: -
length: 12
V: TRBV6-5
J: TRBJ2-1

CDR3: CASSDRNF
DNA: TGTGCCAGCAGTGACAGAAACTTC
D: -
size: -
length: 8
V: TRBV6-1
J: TRBJ2-7

CDR3: CASSPLPGDTEAFF
DNA: TGCGCCAGCAGCCCACTCCCGGGGGACACTGAAGCTTTCTTT
D: -
size: -
length: 14
V: TRBV5-1
J: TRBJ1-1

CDR3: CASSFFGDPNYSNQPQHF
DNA: TGTGCCAGCAGTTTTTTCGGGGACCCGAACTATAGCAATCAGCCCCAGCATTTT
D: -
size: -
length: 18
V: TRBV28
J: TRBJ1-5

CDR3: CASSGTGIRAGELFF
DNA: TGTGCCAGCAGTGGAACAGGGATCAGAGCCGGGGAGCTGTTTTTT
D: -
size: -
length: 15
V: TRBV6-5
J: TRBJ2-2

CDR3: CASRRDRNTEAFF
DNA: TGTGCCAGCAGACGTGACAGAAACACTGAAGCTTTCTTT
D: -
size: -
length: 13
V: TRBV6-5
J: TRBJ1-1

CDR3: CASSPGQLNTEAFF
DNA: TGTGCCAGCAGCCCAGGACAGTTGAACACTGAAGCTTTCTTT
D: -
size: -
length: 14
V: TRBV9
J: TRBJ1-1

CDR3: CASSPGAGATYEQYF
DNA: TGTGCCAGCAGCCCAGGAGCGGGAGCAACCTACGAGCAGTACTTC
D: TRBD2
size: -
length: 15
V: TRBV9
J: TRBJ2-7

CDR3: CASSLDFPSGRAHEQFF
DNA: TGCGCCAGCAGCTTGGACTTTCCTAGCGGGAGGGCGCATGAGCAGTTCTTC
D: TRBD2
size: -
length: 17
V: TRBV5-1
J: TRBJ2-1

CDR3: CALIIRSTDTQYF
DNA: TGTGCCTTAATTATCAGGAGCACAGATACGCAGTATTTT
D: -
size: -
length: 13
V: TRBV6-7
J: TRBJ2-3

CDR3: CASRRDTLTGELFF
DNA: TGTGCCAGCAGGCGGGACACCCTGACCGGGGAGCTGTTTTTT
D: -
size: -
length: 14
V: TRBV11-3
J: TRBJ2-2

CDR3: CASSASGRSYAYEQYF
DNA: TGTGCCAGCAGCGCTAGCGGGCGAAGCTACGCCTACGAGCAGTACTTC
D: TRBD2
size: -
length: 16
V: TRBV7-9
J: TRBJ2-7

CDR3: CASSHSQGVIYYGYTF
DNA: TGCGCCAGCAGCCACTCCCAGGGGGTCATCTACTATGGCTACACCTTC
D: TRBD1
size: -
length: 16
V: TRBV4-1
J: TRBJ1-2

CDR3: CASSESGAPAETQYF
DNA: TGCGCCAGCAGTGAGTCAGGAGCCCCAGCGGAGACCCAGTACTTC
D: -
size: -
length: 15
V: TRBV10-1
J: TRBJ2-5

CDR3: CASSVGDRGHDTQYF
DNA: TGTGCCAGCAGCGTAGGAGACAGGGGGCACGATACGCAGTATTTT
D: TRBD1
size: -
length: 15
V: TRBV9
J: TRBJ2-3

CDR3: CASSLAEDPYEQYF
DNA: TGTGCCAGCAGTTTAGCGGAAGACCCCTACGAGCAGTACTTC
D: -
size: -
length: 14
V: TRBV28
J: TRBJ2-7

CDR3: CASSLVGEGTDTQYF
DNA: TGTGCCAGCAGCTTAGTCGGGGAGGGCACAGATACGCAGTATTTT
D: -
size: -
length: 15
V: TRBV7-9
J: TRBJ2-3

CDR3: CASSARGQNTEAFF
DNA: TGTGCCAGTAGTGCCAGGGGCCAGAACACTGAAGCTTTCTTT
D: -
size: few
length: 14
V: TRBV19
J: TRBJ1-1

CDR3: CASSLASTISTYEQYF
DNA: TGTGCCAGCAGCTTAGCGTCGACTATATCCACATACGAGCAGTACTTC
D: -
size: -
length: 16
V: TRBV11-2
J: TRBJ2-7

CDR3: CASSTGPSFTGYTF
DNA: TGTGCCAGCAGTACGGGACCGTCGTTTACCGGCTACACCTTC
D: -
size: -
length: 14
V: TRBV6-5
J: TRBJ1-2

CDR3: CASSSWTVSSYNEQFF
DNA: TGTGCCAGCAGTTCCTGGACAGTGAGCTCCTACAATGAGCAGTTCTTC
D: -
size: once
length: 16
V: TRBV27
J: TRBJ2-1

CDR3: CSVPSGTHYGYTF
DNA: TGCAGCGTTCCATCCGGGACACACTATGGCTACACCTTC
D: -
size: -
length: 13
V: TRBV29-1
J: TRBJ1-2

CDR3: CASKNRGTEYEQYF
DNA: TGTGCCAGCAAAAATAGGGGGACTGAGTACGAGCAGTACTTC
D: -
size: -
length: 14
V: TRBV6-5
J: TRBJ2-7

CDR3: CASSSMARSDEQYF
DNA: TGTGCCAGCAGCTCCATGGCTAGGTCGGACGAGCAGTACTTC
D: -
size: once
length: 14
V: TRBV7-2
J: TRBJ2-7

CDR3: CASGSVEELFF
DNA: TGTGCCAGTGGGTCGGTGGAGGAACTGTTTTTT
D: -
size: -
length: 11
V: TRBV19
J: TRBJ1-4

CDR3: CASSQVPGQGAPDTDTQYF
DNA: TGCGCCAGCAGCCAAGTCCCGGGACAGGGGGCGCCGGACACAGATACGCAGTATTTT
D: TRBD1
size: -
length: 19
V: TRBV4-3
J: TRBJ2-3

CDR3: CASSQDPKNTEAFF
DNA: TGCGCCAGCAGCCAAGATCCCAAGAACACTGAAGCTTTCTTT
D: -
size: once
length: 14
V: TRBV4-1
J: TRBJ1-1

CDR3: CASSQPHGEPYGYTF
DNA: TGCGCCAGCAGCCAACCCCACGGGGAGCCCTATGGCTACACCTTC
D: -
size: -
length: 15
V: TRBV4-1
J: TRBJ1-2

CDR3: CASSSRDRTYEQYF
DNA: TGTGCCAGCAGCTCCCGGGACAGGACCTACGAGCAGTACTTC
D: TRBD1
size: -
length: 14
V: TRBV13
J: TRBJ2-7

CDR3: CASSLQGGAYEQYF
DNA: TGTGCCAGCAGTTTACAGGGGGGGGCCTACGAGCAGTACTTC
D: -
size: -
length: 14
V: TRBV28
J: TRBJ2-7

CDR3: CASSEMGQGNYTF
DNA: TGCGCCAGCAGTGAGATGGGACAGGGGAACTACACCTTC
D: TRBD1
size: -
length: 13
V: TRBV10-2
J: TRBJ1-2

CDR3: CASSHHRSDVLSSGNTIYF
DNA: TGTGCCAGCAGCCACCATCGCTCCGATGTCCTCTCGTCTGGAAACACCATATATTTT
D: -
size: -
length: 19
V: TRBV9
J: TRBJ1-3

CDR3: CASSGGSGRPDTQYF
DNA: TGTGCCAGCAGCGGAGGAAGCGGGAGGCCAGATACGCAGTATTTT
D: TRBD2
size: -
length: 15
V: TRBV9
J: TRBJ2-3

CDR3: CASSLTTGTGVDTQYF
DNA: TGTGCCAGCAGTTTAACCACCGGGACAGGGGTAGATACGCAGTATTTT
D: TRBD1
size: -
length: 16
V: TRBV27
J: TRBJ2-3

CDR3: CASSTRGTEAFF
DNA: TGTGCCAGTAGTACCAGGGGAACTGAAGCTTTCTTT
D: -
size: -
length: 12
V: TRBV19
J: TRBJ1-1

CDR3: CASSVQIQSPSTDTQYF
DNA: TGTGCCAGCAGCGTACAGATCCAGTCCCCTAGCACAGATACGCAGTATTTT
D: -
size: -
length: 17
V: TRBV9
J: TRBJ2-3

CDR3: CASSGSGASWSTEAFF
DNA: TGTGCCAGCAGTGGGTCGGGGGCCTCGTGGTCCACTGAAGCTTTCTTT
D: -
size: -
length: 16
V: TRBV2
J: TRBJ1-1

CDR3: CASSYSPSGITYEQYF
DNA: TGTGCCAGCAGTTACTCTCCTAGCGGGATCACCTACGAGCAGTACTTC
D: TRBD2
size: -
length: 16
V: TRBV6-6
J: TRBJ2-7

CDR3: CSAATGLAGPEQYF
DNA: TGCAGCGCCGCCACCGGGCTAGCGGGACCCGAGCAGTACTTC
D: TRBD2
size: -
length: 14
V: TRBV29-1
J: TRBJ2-7

CDR3: CASRASQGVNTEAFF
DNA: TGTGCCAGCAGGGCTAGCCAGGGGGTGAACACTGAAGCTTTCTTT
D: TRBD1
size: -
length: 15
V: TRBV7-9
J: TRBJ1-1